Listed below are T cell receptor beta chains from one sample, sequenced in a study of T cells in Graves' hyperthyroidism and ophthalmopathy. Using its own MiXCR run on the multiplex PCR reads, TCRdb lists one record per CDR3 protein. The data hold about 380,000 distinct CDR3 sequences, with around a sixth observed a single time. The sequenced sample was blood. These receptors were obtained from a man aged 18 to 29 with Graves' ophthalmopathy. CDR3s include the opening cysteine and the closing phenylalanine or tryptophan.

cdr3_aa: CASSVERGRQETQYF
j_call: TRBJ2-5
v_call: TRBV5-1
cdr3_length: 15

cdr3_aa: CASRVRGEETQYF
j_call: TRBJ2-5
v_call: TRBV6-1
cdr3_length: 13

cdr3_aa: CASSLTAGDTDTQYF
j_call: TRBJ2-3
v_call: TRBV7-3
cdr3_length: 15

cdr3_aa: CASNGNNYGYTF
j_call: TRBJ1-2
v_call: TRBV2
cdr3_length: 12

cdr3_aa: CSVSEQYF
j_call: NA
v_call: TRBV20-1
cdr3_length: 8

cdr3_aa: CASSVDPGGDTQYF
j_call: TRBJ2-3
v_call: TRBV9
cdr3_length: 14

cdr3_aa: CASSLAGGYSNQPQHF
j_call: TRBJ1-5
v_call: TRBV5-1
cdr3_length: 16

cdr3_aa: CASSERTGSGYGYTF
j_call: TRBJ1-2
v_call: TRBV2
cdr3_length: 15

cdr3_aa: CSAGGTSGINEQFF
j_call: TRBJ2-1
v_call: TRBV20-1
cdr3_length: 14

cdr3_aa: CASSVSIPTGTLSSGANVLTF
j_call: TRBJ2-6
v_call: TRBV9
cdr3_length: 21

cdr3_aa: CASSPRSANNEKLFF
j_call: TRBJ1-4
v_call: TRBV28
cdr3_length: 15